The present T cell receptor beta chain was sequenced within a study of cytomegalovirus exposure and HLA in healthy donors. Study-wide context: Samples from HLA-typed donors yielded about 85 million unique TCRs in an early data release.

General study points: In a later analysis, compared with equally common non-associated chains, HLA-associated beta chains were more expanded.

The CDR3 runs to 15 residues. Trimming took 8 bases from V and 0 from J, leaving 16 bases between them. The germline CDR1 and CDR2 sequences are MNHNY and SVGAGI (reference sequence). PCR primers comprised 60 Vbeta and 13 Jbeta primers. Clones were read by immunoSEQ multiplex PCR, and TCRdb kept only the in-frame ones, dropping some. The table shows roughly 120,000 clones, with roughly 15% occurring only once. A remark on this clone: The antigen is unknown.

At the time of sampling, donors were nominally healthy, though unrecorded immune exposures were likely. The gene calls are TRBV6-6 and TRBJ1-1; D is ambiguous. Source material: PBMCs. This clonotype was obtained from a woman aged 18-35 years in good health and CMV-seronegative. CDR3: CASVPTRGMNTEAFF. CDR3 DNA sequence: TGTGCCAGCGTCCCCACACGGGGAATGAACACTGAAGCTTTCTTT.